A selection of T cell receptor beta chains follows, all from one sample in a study of blood T cell repertoires in COVID-19. Using immunoSEQ multiplex PCR, the repertoire was profiled, and TCRdb retains in-frame clones only, with some absent. Seen here are over 300,000 clones, more than 70% observed once, and the top ten hold about 1.2%. Sequenced input: peripheral blood. The receptors stem from a man aged 35-49 years with acute or convalescent COVID-19. The CDR3 runs from the conserved cysteine through the conserved F or W. D genes are given only for firm matches. Size is omitted from some rows. Given values are once, few, many or a class for expanded clones.

TRBJ2-7,TRBV28,TRBD2,-,TGTGCCAGCAGGGCACCTGCCGGGACTAACTACGAGCAGTACTTC,CASRAPAGTNYEQYF
TRBJ1-6,TRBV10-3,-,-,TGTGCCATCAGTGATGCCGCGGGCCATCCTGGTAATTCACCCCTCCACTTT,CAISDAAGHPGNSPLHF
TRBJ2-7,TRBV5-5,TRBD2,few,TGTGCCAGCAGCTTGGAGCTCCGGGGGGGCGAGCAGTACTTC,CASSLELRGGEQYF
TRBJ2-7,TRBV7-3,TRBD2,-,TGTGCCAGCAGATCGGGACTAGCGGGCCCCTACGAGCAGTACTTC,CASRSGLAGPYEQYF
TRBJ1-1,TRBV5-6,-,-,TGTGCCAGCAGCTTGGGAGCCAACACTGAAGCTTTCTTT,CASSLGANTEAFF
TRBJ1-1,TRBV19,-,-,TGTGCCTCCCGCCGGGACACCTCTAGATCTGAAGCTTTCTTT,CASRRDTSRSEAFF
TRBJ1-1,TRBV6-5,TRBD1,-,TGTGCCAGCAGTAGACAGGGACCGAACACTGAAGCTTTCTTT,CASSRQGPNTEAFF
TRBJ1-2,TRBV5-4,-,-,TGTGCCAGCAGCTTTCCCGGCTATGGCTACACCTTC,CASSFPGYGYTF
TRBJ1-2,TRBV10-3,-,-,TGTGCCATCGGATTACAGGGAGTGGATTATGGCTACACCTTC,CAIGLQGVDYGYTF
TRBJ2-3,TRBV2,TRBD2,-,TGTGCCAGCAGCCCCTATGGAGCGGGGGGGTCCGATACGCAGTATTTT,CASSPYGAGGSDTQYF
TRBJ1-1,TRBV6-5,-,-,TGTGCCAGCAGACCTGCGGAGGCGTTTGAAGCTTTCTTT,CASRPAEAFEAFF
TRBJ2-7,TRBV5-1,-,-,TGCGCCAGCAGCTTGGGTAGCGGCACCTACGAGCAGTACTTC,CASSLGSGTYEQYF
TRBJ2-3,TRBV4-1,TRBD2,-,TGCGCCAGCGAGACCGGGACTAGCGGAAGCACAGATACGCAGTATTTT,CASETGTSGSTDTQYF
TRBJ1-1,TRBV28,-,-,TGTGCCAGCAGTATAGACAGTCTTGAAGCTTTCTTT,CASSIDSLEAFF
TRBJ2-2,TRBV16,-,-,TGTGCCAGCAGCCAAGTTCGTCCGAACACCGGGGAGCTGTTTTTT,CASSQVRPNTGELFF
TRBJ1-2,TRBV6-5,-,-,TGTGCCAGCAGTTGGAAGGGGCAGGGGAACTATGGCTACACCTTC,CASSWKGQGNYGYTF
TRBJ1-2,TRBV28,-,-,TGTGCCAGCAGTTTAATTCGGGGGAGTCCTGGCTACACCTTC,CASSLIRGSPGYTF
TRBJ2-7,TRBV19,-,-,TGTGCCAGTAGTATCCTTGCGGGTTACGCCTACGAGCAGTACTTC,CASSILAGYAYEQYF
TRBJ2-3,TRBV13,-,-,TGTGCCAGCAGCAAAGGGAGACTAACCACAAGCACAGATACGCAGTATTTT,CASSKGRLTTSTDTQYF
TRBJ1-2,TRBV7-2,-,-,TGTGCCAGCAGCTTAGTTCCCCCCCGGGGGTTTGGCTACACCTTC,CASSLVPPRGFGYTF
TRBJ1-1,TRBV3-1/TRBV3-2,-,-,TGTGCCAGCAGCCAAGCAGGCGGGGGCATCACTGAAGCTTTCTTT,CASSQAGGGITEAFF
TRBJ1-1,TRBV5-4,TRBD1,-,TGTGCCAGCAGCTTGGATCCTCAGGGGGCTACTGAAGCTTTCTTT,CASSLDPQGATEAFF
TRBJ2-6,TRBV6-1,-,-,TGTGCCAGCAGTGAGTGGGCAGGGGCCAGCTCTGGGGCCAACGTCCTGACTTTC,CASSEWAGASSGANVLTF
TRBJ2-7,TRBV5-1,-,-,TGCGCCAGCAGCTTGGCCTCGGCGGTGGAGGCTTACGAGCAGTACTTC,CASSLASAVEAYEQYF
TRBJ2-7,TRBV27,TRBD1,once,TGTGCCAGCAGTCCTCGGACAGGGGGCTCTTACGAGCAGTACTTC,CASSPRTGGSYEQYF
TRBJ1-5,TRBV19,TRBD1,-,TGTGCCAGTAGTAGACAGGGGGTGGATAGCAATCAGCCCCAGCATTTT,CASSRQGVDSNQPQHF
TRBJ1-6,TRBV4-2,TRBD1,-,TGTGCCAGCAGCAGTCAGGGGGACAATTCACCCCTCCACTTT,CASSSQGDNSPLHF
TRBJ1-4,TRBV5-1,TRBD1,-,TGCGCCAGCAGCCAGACAGGGGCCGATGAAAAACTGTTTTTT,CASSQTGADEKLFF
TRBJ2-7,TRBV11-1,-,-,TGTGCCAGCACCGAAAGTCCCCAGGGGACGAGGGAGCAGTACTTC,CASTESPQGTREQYF
TRBJ1-2,TRBV6-2/TRBV6-3,TRBD1,-,TGTGCCAGCAGTTTGGGGACAGGGATGTTCTATGGCTACACCTTC,CASSLGTGMFYGYTF
TRBJ2-1,TRBV21-1,-,-,TGTGCCAGCAGCGCATCGCCACAGGAGCGGGGGGAGAATGAGCAGTTCTTC,CASSASPQERGENEQFF
TRBJ2-1,TRBV28,TRBD2,-,TGTGCCAGCAGTTCCTGGGCGGGGGGCATCAATGAGCAGTTCTTC,CASSSWAGGINEQFF
TRBJ2-2,TRBV4-2,TRBD2,-,TGTGCCAGCAGCCAAGTGGGCCTAGCGGGACACACCGGGGAGCTGTTTTTT,CASSQVGLAGHTGELFF
TRBJ1-1,TRBV6-5,TRBD1,-,TGTGCCAGCAGTACCCGACAGGGGGTGTACACTGAAGCTTTCTTT,CASSTRQGVYTEAFF
TRBJ2-1,TRBV6-2/TRBV6-3,TRBD2,-,TGTGCCAGCAGTTACTCGATGGTAGCGGGGGGGAATGAGCAGTTCTTC,CASSYSMVAGGNEQFF
TRBJ2-3,TRBV3-1/TRBV3-2,TRBD2,-,TGTGCCAGCAGCCAAGGACTAGCGGGAGGCACAGATACGCAGTATTTT,CASSQGLAGGTDTQYF
TRBJ1-6,TRBV9,-,few,TGTGCCAGCAATGGGGGGGCTGGATCACCCCTCCACTTT,CASNGGAGSPLHF
TRBJ2-1,TRBV7-8,-,-,TGTGCCAGCAGCCTGAGCTCCTACAATGAGCAGTTCTTC,CASSLSSYNEQFF
TRBJ2-5,TRBV13,-,-,TGTGCCAGCAGCATGAGGGAGACCCAGTACTTC,CASSMRETQYF
TRBJ2-5,TRBV2,TRBD2,-,TGTGCCAGCAGTGGTACTAGCGGGCTACAAGAGACCCAGTACTTC,CASSGTSGLQETQYF
TRBJ1-4,TRBV7-2,-,once,TGTGCCAGCAGCTTGAGATTCAGGGGCGAAACTAATGAAAAACTGTTTTTT,CASSLRFRGETNEKLFF
TRBJ1-1,TRBV28,-,-,TGTGCCAGCAGTTTAGACGGACTCACTGAAGCTTTCTTT,CASSLDGLTEAFF
TRBJ2-3,TRBV18,TRBD1,-,TGTGCCAGCTCACCGTTTGGGACAGGCGTCCCAGATACGCAGTATTTT,CASSPFGTGVPDTQYF
TRBJ2-3,TRBV27,-,-,TGTGCCAGCAGATCAACGGCGCAGGCGACGCAGTATTTT,CASRSTAQATQYF
TRBJ1-1,TRBV28,-,-,TGTGCCAGCAGTTTAAACTCAGGGAGGAGTACTGAAGCTTTCTTT,CASSLNSGRSTEAFF
TRBJ1-2,TRBV27,-,-,TGTGCCAGCAGTTCAGGGCTCTCGTACGGCTACACCTTC,CASSSGLSYGYTF
TRBJ2-3,TRBV25-1,-,-,TGTGCCAGCAGTGAGGGGCCGGGTTCGTGGGCAGATACGCAGTATTTT,CASSEGPGSWADTQYF
TRBJ2-1,TRBV10-3,TRBD1,-,TGTGCCACTCGGGACAGGGGGCACAATGAGCAGTTCTTC,CATRDRGHNEQFF
TRBJ2-2,TRBV7-9,-,-,TGTGCCAGCAGTTCATACAGCACCGGGGAGCTGTTTTTT,CASSSYSTGELFF
TRBJ1-5,TRBV6-5,-,-,TGTGCCAGCAGTTACGCAAGGGAGGGTCCCCAGCATTTT,CASSYAREGPQHF